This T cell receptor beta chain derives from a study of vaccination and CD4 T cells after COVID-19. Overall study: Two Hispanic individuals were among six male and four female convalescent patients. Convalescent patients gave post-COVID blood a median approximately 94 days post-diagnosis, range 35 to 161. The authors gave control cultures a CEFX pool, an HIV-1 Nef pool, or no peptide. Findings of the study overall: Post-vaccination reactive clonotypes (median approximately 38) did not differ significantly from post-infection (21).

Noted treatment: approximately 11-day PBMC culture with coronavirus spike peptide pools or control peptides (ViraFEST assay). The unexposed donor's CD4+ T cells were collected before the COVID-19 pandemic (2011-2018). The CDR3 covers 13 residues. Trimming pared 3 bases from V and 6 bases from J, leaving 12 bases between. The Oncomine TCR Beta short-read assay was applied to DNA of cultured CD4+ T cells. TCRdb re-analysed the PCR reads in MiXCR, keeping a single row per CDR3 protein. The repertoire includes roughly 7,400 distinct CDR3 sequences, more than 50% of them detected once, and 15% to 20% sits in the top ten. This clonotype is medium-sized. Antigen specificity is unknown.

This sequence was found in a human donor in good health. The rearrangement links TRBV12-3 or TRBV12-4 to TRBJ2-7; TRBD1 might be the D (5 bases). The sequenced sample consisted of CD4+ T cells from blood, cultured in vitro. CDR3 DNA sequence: TGTGCCAGCAGTTTCGCCACAGGCCGCGAGCAGTACTTC. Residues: CASSFATGREQYF.